Shown below are 9 T cell receptor beta chains from a single sample sequenced in a study of vaccination and CD4 T cells after COVID-19. Sample treatment: approximately 9-day PBMC culture with coronavirus spike peptide pools or control peptides (ViraFEST assay). These receptors' targets are unknown. Cultured CD4+ T-cell DNA underwent Oncomine TCR Beta short-read sequencing. MiXCR, run by TCRdb on the PCR reads, gives a single entry per CDR3 protein. The data hold 14,000 to 15,000 distinct CDR3 sequences, with roughly half observed a single time. Sequenced material: cultured CD4+ T cells from blood, taken after SARS-CoV-2 vaccination. These receptors came from a human donor with COVID-19.

The chain has TRBV29-1 and TRBJ2-2; 8 bases line up with TRBD2. Per germline, CDR1 SQVTM and CDR2 ANQGSEA. Germline trimming cut 3 bases from V and 7 bases from J; bases unmatched to any gene: 13. CDR3 length: 16 residues. The CDR3 region is CSVDGTNGGVGGELFF. CDR3 in DNA: TGCAGCGTTGATGGGACTAACGGGGGGGTCGGCGGGGAGCTGTTTTTT.

The chain carries TRBV5-1 and TRBJ2-1; D unclear. The CDR3 has 15 amino acids. V lost 5 bases, J lost 2 bases, and 14 bases lay in between. Germline V CDR1 and CDR2: SGHRS, YFSETQ. For the CDR3, the DNA is TGCGCCAGCAGTGCTGTCCCCAGGACCTACAATGAGCAGTTCTTC. Its translation is CASSAVPRTYNEQFF.

The CDR3, as DNA: TGTGCCAGCAGCCTCGGACTAGCGGGGGAAGAGACCCAGTACTTC. This gives the protein CASSLGLAGEETQYF. V and J are TRBV11-2 and TRBJ2-5, with TRBD2 matching over 13 bases. CDR1 and CDR2 (germline): SGHAT, FQNNGV. V gave up 5 bases and J gave up 3 bases; unmatched junction bases: 3. The CDR3 totals 15 residues.

This clonotype was found a few times. Here the CDR3 DNA reads TGTGCCAGCTCCGGCGGGCGGACTGAAGCTTTCTTT. It codes for CASSGGRTEAFF. This chain links TRBV28 with TRBJ1-1; D gene unclear. The germline gives CDR1 MDHEN, CDR2 SYDVKM. Trimming cost V 8 bases and J 5 bases, with 12 bases left between them. The CDR3 runs 12 residues. Full variable domain (outside the CDR3, taken from reference TRBV28 and TRBJ1-1): DVKVTQSSRYLVKRTGEKVFLECVQDMDHENMFWYRQDPGLGLRLIYFSYDVKMKEKGDIPEGYSVSREKKERFSLILESASTNQTSMYLCASSGGRTEAFFGQGTRLTVV.

The chain carries TRBV6-1 and TRBJ1-1, with TRBD1 identical over 10 bases. Trimming took 6 bases from V and 1 from J; bases not matched to a gene: 11. The CDR3 has 17 residues. Germline assignment: CDR1 MNHNS and CDR2 SASEGT. CDR3 region: CASRLLTGGQKNTEAFF. The CDR3 coding sequence is TGTGCCAGCAGGCTCCTGACAGGGGGCCAGAAGAACACTGAAGCTTTCTTT.

This clonotype was counted between two and nine times. V usage is TRBV19 and J usage is TRBJ1-2, with D uncertain. Trimming shortened V by 7 bases and J by 5 bases, and 11 bases separated the two germline ends. Germline V gives CDR1 LNHDA, CDR2 SQIVND (reference sequence). This CDR3 has 12 residues. The CDR3 is CASKEGAYGYTF. In nucleotides, the CDR3 is TGTGCCAGTAAGGAAGGAGCATATGGCTACACCTTC.

This clonotype was detected once. V usage is TRBV20-1 and J usage is TRBJ1-2; D might be TRBD1 (6 bases). CDR1 and CDR2 (germline): DFQATT, SNEGSKA (reference sequence). Trimming left V 6 bases short and J 5 bases short, with 19 bases between. The CDR3 covers 14 residues. As DNA, the CDR3 is TGCAGTGCCGTACCGGACAGAACTAGATATGGCTACACCTTC. Its protein product is CSAVPDRTRYGYTF.

This clonotype showed up just a few times. The chain recombines TRBV6-1 with TRBJ2-5, with 9 positions matching TRBD1. CDR3 length: 15 residues. Germline CDR1 and CDR2: MNHNS and SASEGT. Losses at the gene ends were 6 bases for V and 3 bases for J; bases not matched to a gene: 8. Written as DNA, the CDR3 is TGTGCCAGCAGCCGACAGGGGGGATTGGAAGAGACCCAGTACTTC. It yields the protein CASSRQGGLEETQYF.

The chain uses TRBV4-1 and TRBJ1-5; 7 bases are a match to TRBD1. This CDR3 is built from 17 residues. Trimming cost V 5 bases and J 1 base; bases outside gene matches: 11. In germline, CDR1 is MGHRA, CDR2 YSYEKL. The CDR3 spells CASSIEPLQGSNQPQHF. The CDR3 region has the DNA TGCGCCAGCAGCATTGAGCCCTTACAGGGGAGCAATCAGCCCCAGCATTTT.